Listed below are T cell receptor beta chains from one sample, sequenced in a study of T cell repertoires in cytomegalovirus infection. TCRdb re-analysed the reads in MiXCR, keeping a single row per CDR3 protein. The data hold about 770,000 distinct CDR3 sequences, with 25% to 30% observed a single time. For these TCRs, the target antigens are not known. This material consisted of cultured CD8+ T cells from PBMCs, taken from culture after CMV antigen stimulation. The origin of the receptors is a human donor in good health (CMV status not recorded). Some clones in this sample may be carry-over from other donors' samples. Each CDR3 is given with its conserved first and last residue. D genes are given only for firm matches. Clone size is not always given. Where it is, it says once, few, many or a class for expanded clones.

size	D	V	J	DNA	CDR3
NA	NA	TRBV10-3	TRBJ2-3	TGTGCCATCAGTGAGTCGGGTAGCACAGATACGCAGTATTTT	CAISESGSTDTQYF
NA	NA	TRBV4-3	TRBJ1-4	TGCGCCAGCAGCCAAGAATCGGGATCTGATGAAAAACTGTTTTTT	CASSQESGSDEKLFF
many	NA	TRBV7-8	TRBJ1-2	TGTGCCAGCAGCTTAGGGCGAGGGTTCTATGGCTACACCTTC	CASSLGRGFYGYTF
few	NA	TRBV7-7	TRBJ2-5	TGTGCTAGCAGCGCGAATGGGGTTGGAGAGACCCAGTACTTC	CASSANGVGETQYF
NA	TRBD1	TRBV5-4	TRBJ1-2	TGTGCCAGCAGCCTACCGGGACAGGGGGGCTACACCTTC	CASSLPGQGGYTF
NA	NA	TRBV4-1	TRBJ2-1	TGCGCCAGCAGCCAAGAGAGCGTCAGTCTTGAGCAGTTCTTC	CASSQESVSLEQFF
NA	NA	TRBV23-1	TRBJ1-2	TGCGCCAGCAGTCACGATTGGGCCGTCTATGGCTACACCTTC	CASSHDWAVYGYTF
NA	TRBD1	TRBV12-3/TRBV12-4	TRBJ1-5	TGTGCCAGCAGTTTAGAGGGACAGGGAGAGCCCCAGCATTTT	CASSLEGQGEPQHF
many	TRBD1	TRBV9	TRBJ1-1	TGTGCCAGCAGCGTCGGGACAGGGCCGAACACTGAAGCTTTCTTT	CASSVGTGPNTEAFF
many	NA	TRBV7-8	TRBJ2-3	TGTGCCAGCAAGGGGGTGACAGATACGCAGTATTTT	CASKGVTDTQYF
NA	NA	TRBV11-2	TRBJ2-1	TGTGCCAGCAGCTACAGGGCCCATGAGCAGTTCTTC	CASSYRAHEQFF
few	TRBD1	TRBV7-9	TRBJ2-3	TGTGCCAGCAGTAAGACAGGGAAGGGAGATACGCAGTATTTT	CASSKTGKGDTQYF
few	NA	TRBV7-9	TRBJ1-5	TGTGCCAGCAGCTTAGACAGGTTAAATCACGCCCAGCATTTT	CASSLDRLNHAQHF
NA	TRBD1	TRBV7-6	TRBJ2-1	TGTGCCAGCAGTACGACAGGGGCCCACTACAATGAGCAGTTCTTC	CASSTTGAHYNEQFF
few	TRBD1	TRBV2	TRBJ1-6	TGTGCCAGCAGAACAGACAAAAACAGGGGGTTAGGTTCACCCCTCCACTTT	CASRTDKNRGLGSPLHF
many	NA	TRBV19	TRBJ2-3	TGTGCCAGTAGTAAGCGGACCGAGGCAGATACGCAGTATTTT	CASSKRTEADTQYF
few	NA	TRBV7-8	TRBJ2-3	TGTGCCAACCCGCCGGGGGACTCTAGCACAGATACGCAGTATTTT	CANPPGDSSTDTQYF
NA	NA	TRBV15	TRBJ1-1	TGTGCCACCAGCAGCCGACCCAGACAGCTCGGCACTGAAGCTTTCTTT	CATSSRPRQLGTEAFF
NA	TRBD1	TRBV7-9	TRBJ1-4	TGTGCCAGCAGCGGAAGGGACAGGGGAAATTCGAATGAAAAACTGTTTTTT	CASSGRDRGNSNEKLFF
NA	TRBD1	TRBV7-6	TRBJ1-2	TGTGCCAGCAGCTTAGTGACAGGGGGTAGGAATGGCTACACCTTC	CASSLVTGGRNGYTF
NA	TRBD1	TRBV19	TRBJ2-6	TGTGCCAGTAGTATTAAGGGACAGGGATCCACTGGGGCCAACGTCCTGACTTTC	CASSIKGQGSTGANVLTF
few	NA	TRBV6-2/TRBV6-3	TRBJ2-1	TGTGCCAGCAGTTACTCCGACTTCGGCGGCTACAATGAGCAGTTCTTC	CASSYSDFGGYNEQFF
NA	TRBD2	TRBV7-9	TRBJ2-1	TGTGCCAGCAGCCCTCTGACTAGCGGGGGGAACAATGAGCAGTTCTTC	CASSPLTSGGNNEQFF
many	NA	TRBV7-6	TRBJ2-7	TGTGCCAGCAGCTTACTCGGACTTTTAACCTACGAGCAGTACTTC	CASSLLGLLTYEQYF
NA	TRBD1	TRBV11-2	TRBJ2-7	TGTGCCAGCAGCTTAGCCCTGGGACAGGGGATAGAGGACGAGCAGTACTTC	CASSLALGQGIEDEQYF
many	TRBD1	TRBV12-3/TRBV12-4	TRBJ1-2	TGTGCCAGCAGGGGACGACAGGGGGCAGTTAGGAACTATGGCTACACCTTC	CASRGRQGAVRNYGYTF
NA	NA	TRBV19	TRBJ1-6	TGTGCCAGTAGACCACCCAGCCCTAACCTCCCCCTCCACTTT	CASRPPSPNLPLHF
NA	TRBD1	TRBV27	TRBJ1-2	TGTGCCAGCAGTCTCGGACCCGCTTACAGGGGGCTTGACTATGGCTACACCTTC	CASSLGPAYRGLDYGYTF
NA	TRBD1	TRBV27	TRBJ2-2	TGTGCCAGCAGTACGCAGGGGGATCTGTTTTTT	CASSTQGDLFF
NA	TRBD2	TRBV10-3	TRBJ2-1	TGTGCCATCAGTGAAGTGACTAGCGACTATGAGCAGTTCTTC	CAISEVTSDYEQFF
few	TRBD2	TRBV10-3	TRBJ2-2	TGTGCCATCAGTGCAACCGGGACTAGCGGGGTCTCCGGGGAGCTGTTTTTT	CAISATGTSGVSGELFF
NA	TRBD2	TRBV10-3	TRBJ2-7	TGTGCCGTCTCCGGGACTACCTCCTACGAGCAGTACTTC	CAVSGTTSYEQYF
NA	NA	TRBV6-1	TRBJ2-3	TGTGCCAGCAGTTACCTCCGAACGCGATCTGATACGCAGTATTTT	CASSYLRTRSDTQYF
NA	TRBD1	TRBV10-3	TRBJ1-2	TGTGCCATCAGTGAGGGGACAGAGAATGGCTACACCTTC	CAISEGTENGYTF
few	TRBD2	TRBV12-3/TRBV12-4	TRBJ2-3	TGTGCCAGCAGACTTGGACTAGTGGGAGGCACAGATACGCAGTATTTT	CASRLGLVGGTDTQYF
NA	NA	TRBV5-6	TRBJ1-5	TGTGCCAGCAGCTTGACCGGACAGTATAGCAATCAGCCCCAGCATTTT	CASSLTGQYSNQPQHF
NA	NA	TRBV6-8	TRBJ1-2	TGTGCCAGCAGTTACAGGGCTCCGGGGGGGCCCCACTCTGGCTACACCTTC	CASSYRAPGGPHSGYTF
few	NA	TRBV10-3	TRBJ1-2	TGTGCCATCAGTGAGTCGGTGGCAGGGCTTATTTATGGCTACACCTTC	CAISESVAGLIYGYTF
NA	NA	TRBV7-2	TRBJ1-5	TGTGGCAGCAGCCGAACAGCAACAGGGTCGAATCAGCCCCAGCATTTT	CGSSRTATGSNQPQHF
NA	NA	TRBV9	TRBJ2-3	TGTGCCAGCAGCGTAGAGTTATCGGTTACTAGCACAGATACGCAGTATTTT	CASSVELSVTSTDTQYF
NA	NA	TRBV3-1	TRBJ2-7	TGTGCCAGCAGCCACCCGGACACCCCCTCCTACGAGCAGTACTTC	CASSHPDTPSYEQYF
many	NA	TRBV7-9	TRBJ1-2	TGTGCCAGCAGCCCCGACACCTATGGCTACACCTTC	CASSPDTYGYTF
NA	NA	TRBV4-3	TRBJ2-2	TGCGCCAGCAGCTTAAAGACCAGGGATGGGACCGGGGAGCTGTTTTTT	CASSLKTRDGTGELFF
few	TRBD2	TRBV6-2/TRBV6-3	TRBJ2-3	TGTGCCAGCAGATCCGGGACTAGCAGCACAGATACGCAGTATTTT	CASRSGTSSTDTQYF
few	NA	TRBV6-6	TRBJ2-2	TGTGCCAGCCGGACCGGGGAGCTGTTTTTT	CASRTGELFF
few	TRBD1	TRBV11-2	TRBJ2-2	TGTGCCAGCAGCCTAGAATTCGGACAGGCTAACACCGGGGAGCTGTTTTTT	CASSLEFGQANTGELFF
NA	TRBD1	TRBV12-5	TRBJ1-2	TGTGCTAGTGGTTTGATCCCGGGACAGGGGGACTATGGCTACACCTTC	CASGLIPGQGDYGYTF
many	NA	TRBV7-9	TRBJ1-1	TGTGCCAGCAGCCCCTCAGCGGAAGCTTTCTTT	CASSPSAEAFF